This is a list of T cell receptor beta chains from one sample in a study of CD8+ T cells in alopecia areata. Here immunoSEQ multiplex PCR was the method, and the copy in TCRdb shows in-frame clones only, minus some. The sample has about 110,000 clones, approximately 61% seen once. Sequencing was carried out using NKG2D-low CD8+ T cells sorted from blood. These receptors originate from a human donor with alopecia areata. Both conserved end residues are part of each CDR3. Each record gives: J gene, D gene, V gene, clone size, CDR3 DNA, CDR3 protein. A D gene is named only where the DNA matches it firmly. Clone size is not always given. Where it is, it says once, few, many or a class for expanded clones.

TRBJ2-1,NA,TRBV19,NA,TGTGCCAGTAGTATCGCTGTAACAAATGAGCAGTTCTTC,CASSIAVTNEQFF
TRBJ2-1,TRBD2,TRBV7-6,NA,TGTGCCAGCAGCTTAGTAGGGACTAGCAATGAGCAGTTCTTC,CASSLVGTSNEQFF
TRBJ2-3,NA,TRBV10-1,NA,TGCGCCAGCAGTGGCTCCGGGACGGGACGCACAGATACGCAGTATTTT,CASSGSGTGRTDTQYF
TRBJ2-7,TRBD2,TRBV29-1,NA,TGCAGCGTTGAAGATACCAGCGGGGTGTCCTACGAGCAGTACTTC,CSVEDTSGVSYEQYF
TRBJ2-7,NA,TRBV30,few,TGTGCCTGGAGTGTTCAGGGCCCCTACGAGCAGTACTTC,CAWSVQGPYEQYF
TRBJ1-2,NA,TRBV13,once,TGTGCCAGCAGCTTAGGCGACAGGAGCTCATATGGCTACACCTTC,CASSLGDRSSYGYTF
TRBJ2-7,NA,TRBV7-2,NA,TGTGCCAGCAGCCTTAGGACGTCTTGGGGCTACGAGCAGTACTTC,CASSLRTSWGYEQYF
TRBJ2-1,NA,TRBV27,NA,TGTGCCAGCAGTTTATCGGTTCAGAATGAGCAGTTCTTC,CASSLSVQNEQFF
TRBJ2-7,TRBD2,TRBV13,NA,TGTGCCAGCAGCTCAGGGACTAGCGAGTACGAGCAGTACTTC,CASSSGTSEYEQYF
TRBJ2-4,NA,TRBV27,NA,TGTGCCAGCAGTCCCCGTGGGGGGCAAGAAAACATTCAGTACTTC,CASSPRGGQENIQYF
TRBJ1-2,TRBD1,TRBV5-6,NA,TGTGCCAGCAGCTTGGGCCCCGGGACAGGGGGAGATTCCACCTTC,CASSLGPGTGGDSTF
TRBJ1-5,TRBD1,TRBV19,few,TGTGCCAGTAGCCCAGGGGGGGAAAGCAATCAGCCCCAGCATTTT,CASSPGGESNQPQHF
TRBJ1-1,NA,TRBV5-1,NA,TGCGCCAGCAGCCCCGGGACAGAAGCTTTCTTT,CASSPGTEAFF
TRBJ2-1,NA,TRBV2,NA,TGTGCCAGCAGTGTCCCAGTAAGCTCCTACAATGAGCAGTTCTTC,CASSVPVSSYNEQFF
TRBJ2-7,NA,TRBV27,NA,TGTGCCAGCAGTTTTTTTGAAGGGAACGAGCAGTACTTC,CASSFFEGNEQYF
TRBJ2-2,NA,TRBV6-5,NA,TGTGCCAGCAGTATAGTGAACACCGGGGAGCTGTTTTTT,CASSIVNTGELFF
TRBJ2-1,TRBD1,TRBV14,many,TGTGCCAGCAGCCAAGAATGGGACAGGGGAGGTGAGCAGTTCTTC,CASSQEWDRGGEQFF
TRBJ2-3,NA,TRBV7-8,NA,TGTGCCAGCAGCTTTCCGGTCTCAACCCGCGCAGATACGCAGTATTTT,CASSFPVSTRADTQYF